The clone carrying this TCR beta chain is a singleton in its sample. Its antigen is currently unknown. The data are from a study of Ad26.COV2.S vaccination and SARS-CoV-2 variants. Overall study context: Within the COV1001 Ad26.COV2.S trial arm, the donor was enrolled. The vaccine Ad26.COV2.S was put into the muscle once, or twice with 56 days between. General study points: Relative to placebo recipients, vaccine recipients exhibited elevated spike-specific TCR breadth.

The CDR3 has 14 residues. Germline V gives CDR1 MGHDK, CDR2 SYGVNS. V was trimmed by 1 base and J by 4 bases, leaving 10 bases between them. Treatment of the sample: roughly 18 received Ad26.COV2.S at low or high dose, single or two shots; several received placebo; per-sample allocation not given. Day 63 after the first injection of vaccine or placebo was the sampling time. Sequencing used immunoSEQ multiplex PCR; TCRdb keeps in-frame clones, though not all of them. The sample lists roughly 380,000 clones; more than 75% were seen once. The V and J genes are TRBV25-1 and TRBJ2-5; D assignment may be TRBD1 or TRBD2 (5 bases each). The specimen comprised peripheral blood, sampled in a trial of Ad26.COV2.S vaccine versus placebo. This TCR derives from a person aged 18-60 years who received the Ad26.COV2.S COVID-19 vaccine or a placebo. The CDR3 DNA follows: TGTGCCAGCAGTGAATTGGGGGTTGCAGAGACCCAGTACTTC. Amino acid sequence: CASSELGVAETQYF.